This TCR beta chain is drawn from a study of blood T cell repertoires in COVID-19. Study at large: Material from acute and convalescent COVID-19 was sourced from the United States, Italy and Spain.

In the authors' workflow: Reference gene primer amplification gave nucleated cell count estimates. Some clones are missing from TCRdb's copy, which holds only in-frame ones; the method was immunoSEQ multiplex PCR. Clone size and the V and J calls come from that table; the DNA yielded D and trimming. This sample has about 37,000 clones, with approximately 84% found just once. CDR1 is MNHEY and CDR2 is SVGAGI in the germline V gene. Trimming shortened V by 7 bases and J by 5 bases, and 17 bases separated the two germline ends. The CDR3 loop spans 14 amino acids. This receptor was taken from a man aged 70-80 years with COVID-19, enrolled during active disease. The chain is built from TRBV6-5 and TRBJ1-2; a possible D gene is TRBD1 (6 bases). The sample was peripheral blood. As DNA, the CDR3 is TGTGCCAGCAAAGGGGGTTGGTCTCGGTATGGCTACACCTTC. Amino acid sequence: CASKGGWSRYGYTF.